These 10 T cell receptor beta chains were sequenced from one sample in a study of cytomegalovirus exposure and HLA in healthy donors. It was with 60 Vbeta and 13 Jbeta primers that the PCR ran. This table comes from immunoSEQ multiplex PCR, and its TCRdb copy is limited to in-frame clones, with some not included. The table lists 150,000 to 200,000 clones, around 87% of them singletons. Sequenced input: PBMCs. These receptors all come from a woman aged 18-29 years in good health and CMV-seronegative.

The chain joins TRBV6-5 to TRBJ2-7; 8 positions match TRBD2. CDR1 MNHEY and CDR2 SVGAGI come from the germline V gene. This CDR3 spans 16 amino acids. After removal of 0 bases from V and 3 bases from J, the junction contained 7 bases not matched to a gene. The CDR3, as DNA: TGTGCCAGCAGTTACTCAGGCGCTAGCGGGCGCTACGAGCAGTACTTC. Protein sequence: CASSYSGASGRYEQYF.

This chain uses TRBV6-5 with TRBJ2-3; TRBD1 agrees at 8 bases. With V trimmed by 4 bases and J by 3 bases, 3 bases remained unmatched. Germline CDR1 MNHEY, CDR2 SVGAGI. There are 14 residues in the CDR3. The CDR3 protein is CASSFWTGTDTQYF. The CDR3 DNA reads as TGTGCCAGCAGTTTTTGGACAGGGACAGATACGCAGTATTTT.

The gene calls are TRBV6-1 and TRBJ1-2, with D possibly TRBD1 on 6 matching bases. The V end lost 5 bases, the J end lost 4 bases, and 11 bases lay between the germline ends. CDR1 is MNHNS and CDR2 is SASEGT in the germline V gene. The CDR3 loop spans 13 amino acids. DNA of the CDR3: TGTGCCAGCAGTCCCGAGGACAGCTATGGCTACACCTTC. Its protein product is CASSPEDSYGYTF.

This rearrangement joins TRBV7-6 to TRBJ2-7; 12 bases align to TRBD2. From germline, CDR1 is SGHVS and CDR2 FNYEAQ. The junction had 9 bases not matched to a gene; V was cut back by 2 bases and J by 7 bases. CDR3 length: 16 amino acids. The CDR3 region is CASSLRLAGGTREQYF. The CDR3 DNA sequence: TGTGCCAGCAGCTTACGGCTAGCGGGGGGGACAAGAGAGCAGTACTTC. The full variable domain, completed using reference TRBV7-6 and TRBJ2-7, is GAGVSQSPRYKVTKRGQDVALRCDPISGHVSLYWYRQALGQGPEFLTYFNYEAQQDKSGLPNDRFSAERPEGSISTLTIQRTEQRDSAMYRCASSLRLAGGTREQYFGPGTRLTVT.

This sequence joins TRBV4-1 and TRBJ2-4; a possible D gene is TRBD2 (6 bases). The length of the CDR3 is 15 residues. V dropped 5 bases and J dropped 0 bases, with 11 bases sitting between them. Germline V gives CDR1 MGHRA, CDR2 YSYEKL. The CDR3 spells CASSEPGLAKNIQYF. The CDR3 coding sequence is TGCGCCAGCAGCGAGCCGGGACTAGCCAAAAACATTCAGTACTTC.

V is TRBV4-2 and J is TRBJ2-1; 10 bases are shared with TRBD2. With 5 bases clipped from V and 5 bases from J, the junction kept 9 bases outside the gene matches. CDR3 length: 16 amino acids. CDR1 is LGHNA, CDR2 YNFKEQ, per germline. The CDR3 DNA is TGTGCCAGCAGCTGGGGAAAGCGGGGGGGCCACAATGAGCAGTTCTTC. Protein sequence: CASSWGKRGGHNEQFF.

The rearrangement joins TRBV7-3 to TRBJ2-1; 7 bases map to TRBD2. V shed 7 bases, J shed 6 bases, and the junction held 12 bases outside the gene matches. The length of the CDR3 is 15 residues. In germline, CDR1 is SGHTA, CDR2 FQGTGA. The CDR3 spells CASIVLAWGGNEQFF. The CDR3 DNA reads TGTGCCAGCATCGTACTAGCGTGGGGAGGCAATGAGCAGTTCTTC.

The chain uses TRBV7-2 and TRBJ2-7; 7 bases line up with TRBD2. J lost 2 bases, V lost 7 bases, and 11 bases had no gene match. The CDR3 has 15 amino acids. Germline V gives CDR1 SGHTA, CDR2 FQGNSA. CDR3 DNA sequence: TGTGCCAGCACACCCTACGGCGGGAGTCCCTACGAGCAGTACTTC. Protein sequence: CASTPYGGSPYEQYF.

A single count supports this clone. This sequence joins TRBV4-1 and TRBJ2-7; D uncertain. The CDR3 runs 16 residues. The V end was cut by 0 bases, the J end by 0 bases, with 12 bases between. The germline V gene has CDR1 MGHRA and CDR2 YSYEKL. CDR3 loop: CASSQELSPNSYEQYF. The CDR3, as DNA: TGCGCCAGCAGCCAAGAACTATCCCCGAACTCCTACGAGCAGTACTTC.

This clone was observed a single time. An end of the junction does not agree with germline; a read error may underlie this. This chain uses TRBV7-7 with TRBJ2-1; 11 positions match TRBD2. The CDR3 length is 15 residues. CDR1 and CDR2 from the germline V gene are SSHAT and FNYEAQ (reference sequence). For the CDR3, the DNA is TGTGCTAGCAGCCAAGGGACTAGCGGTTACAATGAGCAGTTCTTC. Its translation is CASSQGTSGYNEQFF.